This T cell receptor (beta chain) was obtained from a study of human T cells and chemical hapten exposure. The time point is: pre-sensitization, week 0. The treatment denotes: therapeutic diphenylcyclopropenone sensitization with weekly scalp DPC. TCRdb reprocessed the RACE reads with MiXCR, giving one entry per CDR3 protein. The profile shows roughly 260,000 distinct CDR3 sequences, about 9% of them singletons. V shed 3 bases and J shed 2 bases, with 8 bases lying between them. The CDR3 has 14 residues. Germline lookup yields CDR1 SGHTA and CDR2 FQGNSA. This chain uses TRBV7-2 with TRBJ1-3; weak D call: TRBD1 (5 bases). The sequence derives from a woman aged 40 to 55 with alopecia areata. Some clones in this sample may be carry-over from other donors' samples. Material: whole blood, obtained in connection with sensitization to the hapten diphenylcyclopropenone (DPC). The CDR3 DNA reads TGTGCCAGCAGCTTCAGGGAGGCTGGAAACACCATATATTTT. This sequence encodes CASSFREAGNTIYF.